This TCR beta chain was sequenced during a study of shared clonotypes between healthy human individuals. Whole-study results and caveats: Owing to a small donor count, the genetic and exposure-history diversity represented was limited.

On this clone: The antigen is undetermined.

V gave up 7 bases and J gave up 5 bases; unmatched junction bases: 14. Looked up from germline, CDR1 is MDHEN and CDR2 is SYDVKM. The CDR3 has 15 amino acids. Some clones are missing from TCRdb's copy, which holds only in-frame ones; the method was immunoSEQ multiplex PCR. The table shows some 1,400,000 clones, with around 97% occurring only once. The sample comprised naive CD4+ T cells sorted from blood. Subset specified: CD45RA+ positively selected. The chain joins TRBV28 to TRBJ2-7; the match to TRBD2 covers 7 bases. The sequence was obtained from a man younger than 45 in good health. The CDR3 DNA reads as TGTGCCAGCATTTCCTTTCTGACTAGCCGGGACGAGCAGTACTTC. Translation: CASISFLTSRDEQYF.